Listed here are 27 T cell receptor beta chains from one sample, sequenced in a study of T cell responses to AZD1222 COVID-19 vaccine. Here immunoSEQ multiplex PCR was the method, and the copy in TCRdb shows in-frame clones only, minus some. The sample consists of about 130,000 clones, nearly 95% of them appearing once. The sequencing here drew on peripheral blood, taken on day 0 of AZD1222 vaccination. All receptors derive from an adult in good health.

The chain recombines TRBV6-5 with TRBJ1-1; weak D call: TRBD1 (6 bases). The germline V gene encodes CDR1 MNHEY and CDR2 SVGAGI. CDR3 size: 14 residues. With 7 bases removed from V and 5 bases from J, the gap between germline ends came to 17 bases. CDR3 nucleotides: TGTGCCAGCAATGGGAACAGGGAAGGGACTGAAGCTTTCTTT. Amino acids: CASNGNREGTEAFF.

About this clone: A read error may account for a junction end that differs from germline. This chain's CDR3 is CASSTPSGGEDAQYF. The DNA for the CDR3 is TGTGCCAGCAGCACCCCTAGCGGGGGGGAAGATGCGCAGTATTTT. The chain combines TRBV5-6 with TRBJ2-3; the match to TRBD2 covers 12 bases. In germline, CDR1 is SGHDT, CDR2 YYEEEE. The CDR3 is 15 amino acids. The variable domain in full, with the rest retrieved from reference TRBV5-6 and TRBJ2-3, is DAGVTQSPTHLIKTRGQQVTLRCSPKSGHDTVSWYQQALGQGPQFIFQYYEEEERQRGNFPDRFSGHQFPNYSSELNVNALLLGDSALYLCASSTPSGGEDAQYFGPGTRLTVL.

The CDR3 nucleotides are TGTGCCAGCAGCTTTACTAGCGGGGGGTCGAACGGGGATACGCAGTATTTT. Protein: CASSFTSGGSNGDTQYF. V is TRBV7-9 and J is TRBJ2-3; TRBD2 aligns across 12 bases. Germline loops: CDR1 SEHNR, CDR2 FQNEAQ (reference sequence). CDR3 size: 17 residues. V was pared by 3 bases and J by 6 bases, with 10 bases of the junction left unmatched.

The rearrangement uses TRBV6-1 and TRBJ1-5; D possibly corresponds to TRBD1 (5 bases). Germline V gene lookup returns CDR1 MNHNS and CDR2 SASEGT. Trimming shortened V by 3 bases and J by 5 bases, and 17 bases separated the two germline ends. The length of the CDR3 is 16 residues. CDR3 in DNA: TGTGCCAGCAGTGACCCCCGGCGGGGAGGGGATCAGCCCCAGCATTTT. This sequence encodes CASSDPRRGGDQPQHF.

The rearrangement joins TRBV19 to TRBJ1-1; no reliable D call. The V end was cut by 5 bases, the J end by 3 bases, with 10 bases between. The germline V gene encodes CDR1 LNHDA and CDR2 SQIVND (reference sequence). The CDR3 loop spans 13 amino acids. The CDR3 region has the DNA TGTGCCAGTAGTCTTCACACAGACACTGAAGCTTTCTTT. Residues: CASSLHTDTEAFF.

This chain connects TRBV10-3 to TRBJ1-2; TRBD1 aligns across 7 bases. The ends lost 3 bases at V and 4 bases at J; junction bases unmatched: 11. The germline gives CDR1 ENHRY, CDR2 SYGVKD. This CDR3 is 16 amino acids long. In nucleotides, the CDR3 is TGTGCCATCAGTGACGGTGCCGGGACAGCTGTCTATGGCTACACCTTC. Translating it yields CAISDGAGTAVYGYTF.

This chain joins TRBV7-2 and TRBJ1-5; tentatively, D is TRBD1 (6 bases). Trimming cost V 1 base and J 1 base, with 8 bases left between them. Germline lookup yields CDR1 SGHTA and CDR2 FQGNSA. The CDR3 consists of 15 residues. In nucleotides, the CDR3 is TGTGCCAGCAGCTTAGTAGGGGGAAGCAATCAGCCCCAGCATTTT. Translated: CASSLVGGSNQPQHF. The full variable domain, rest sourced from reference TRBV7-2 and TRBJ1-5, is GAGVSQSPSNKVTEKGKDVELRCDPISGHTALYWYRQSLGQGLEFLIYFQGNSAPDKSGLPSDRFSAERTGGSVSTLTIQRTQQEDSAVYLCASSLVGGSNQPQHFGDGTRLSIL.

The chain carries TRBV5-1 and TRBJ2-2, with D perhaps assigned TRBD1 or TRBD2 (5 bases each). Germline V gene lookup returns CDR1 SGHRS and CDR2 YFSETQ. The CDR3 totals 16 residues. V lost 4 bases and J lost 3, with 16 bases in between. The CDR3 spells CASSLHAREYTGELFF. DNA of the CDR3: TGCGCCAGCAGCCTCCATGCCAGGGAGTACACCGGGGAGCTGTTTTTT.

This chain joins TRBV5-5 and TRBJ2-5; D is ambiguous. CDR1 and CDR2 from the germline V gene are SGHKS and YYEKEE (reference sequence). The CDR3 spans 13 residues. V was trimmed by 2 bases and J by 2 bases, leaving 7 bases between them. CDR3 loop: CASSFQTQETQYF. The CDR3 coding sequence is TGTGCCAGCAGCTTCCAGACACAAGAGACCCAGTACTTC.

J is TRBJ2-2 and V is TRBV4-2; D perhaps matches TRBD2 (6 bases). The CDR3 runs to 13 residues. Germline lookup yields CDR1 LGHNA and CDR2 YNFKEQ. V lost 4 bases and J lost 4, with 7 bases in between. The CDR3 is CASSLTSTGELFF. The DNA for the CDR3 is TGTGCCAGCAGCCTGACTAGCACCGGGGAGCTGTTTTTT.

The chain is built from TRBV12-5 and TRBJ1-3; 9 nucleotides match TRBD1. From germline, CDR1 is LGHNT and CDR2 FRNRAP. The length of the CDR3 is 15 residues. J lost 4 bases, V lost 5 bases, and 6 bases had no gene match. The CDR3 region has the DNA TGTGCTAGTGGTCTGGGACAGGGAGCGGGAAACACCATATATTTT. It yields the protein CASGLGQGAGNTIYF.

This sequence joins TRBV27 and TRBJ1-2; no clear D. Trimming took off 6 bases at V and 4 bases at J, with 15 bases between the two ends. The germline V gene has CDR1 MNHEY and CDR2 SMNVEV (reference sequence). The CDR3 spans 14 residues. CDR3 nucleotide sequence: TGTGCCAGCAGGACGGACGGGCCATTCTATGGCTACACCTTC. Residues: CASRTDGPFYGYTF.

This chain links TRBV18 with TRBJ1-2; 9 bases map to TRBD1. This CDR3 is built from 15 residues. Trimming took 1 base from V and 6 from J; bases not matched to a gene: 6. Germline assignment: CDR1 KGHSH and CDR2 LQKENI. This CDR3 reads CASSPLAGQGNGYTF. The CDR3 region has the DNA TGTGCCAGCTCACCACTGGCGGGACAGGGTAATGGCTACACCTTC.

This chain links TRBV4-1 with TRBJ2-2, with D uncertain. The ends were cut back, 2 bases at V and 5 bases at J, with 15 bases in the middle. This CDR3 spans 16 amino acids. Germline V gene sequence: CDR1 MGHRA, CDR2 YSYEKL. CDR3 DNA sequence: TGCGCCAGCAGCCAAACTACAGTCCTCAGGACCGGGGAGCTGTTTTTT. Its translation: CASSQTTVLRTGELFF.

The genes are TRBV28 and TRBJ2-3, with a possible D match to TRBD1 (5 bases). This CDR3 spans 15 amino acids. V gave up 8 bases and J gave up 3 bases, with 18 bases separating them. Germline values: CDR1 MDHEN, CDR2 SYDVKM. The CDR3 sequence: CASARQGWGTDTQYF. CDR3 nucleotide sequence: TGTGCCAGCGCCCGTCAGGGTTGGGGAACAGATACGCAGTATTTT.

This sequence joins TRBV5-1 and TRBJ1-2; no reliable D call. The CDR3 consists of 13 residues. CDR1 is SGHRS, CDR2 YFSETQ, per germline. Trimming removed 4 bases at V and 3 bases at J, with 10 bases between. CDR3 residues: CASSPGLDYGYTF. CDR3 in DNA: TGCGCCAGCAGCCCCGGACTGGACTATGGCTACACCTTC.

This sequence joins TRBV3-1 (or the pseudogene TRBV3-2) and TRBJ2-7; D ambiguous. V was shortened by 3 bases and J by 2 bases, with 14 bases between the two germline ends. Germline V gene data show CDR1 as LGHDT and CDR2 as YNNKEL (reference sequence). This CDR3 has 15 amino acids. The CDR3 protein is CASSHPGGATYEQYF. The CDR3 bases are TGTGCCAGCAGCCATCCTGGCGGCGCCACCTACGAGCAGTACTTC.

This chain uses TRBV19 with TRBJ2-1, with D hard to call. The CDR3 runs 11 residues. The ends were cut back, 6 bases at V and 3 bases at J, with 3 bases in the middle. Germline V lookup: CDR1 LNHDA, CDR2 SQIVND (reference sequence). DNA of the CDR3: TGTGCCAGTAGCCGCTACAATGAGCAGTTCTTC. Its protein is CASSRYNEQFF.

V is TRBV7-2 and J is TRBJ1-1; D not resolved. Germline assignment: CDR1 SGHTA and CDR2 FQGNSA. Deletions cut 4 bases from V and 5 bases from J, with 17 bases between. The CDR3 is made up of 15 amino acids. The CDR3 spells CASSSRFSLGTEAFF. DNA for the CDR3: TGTGCCAGCAGCTCCCGGTTTTCGTTGGGAACTGAAGCTTTCTTT.

V is TRBV2 and J is TRBJ2-7; 11 bases are a match to TRBD1. V lost 8 bases and J lost 7; bases outside the gene matches: 7. CDR1 is SNHLY, CDR2 FYNNEI, per germline. The CDR3 sequence is 13 residues long. The CDR3 sequence is CASRGTGGGEQYF. DNA of the CDR3: TGTGCCAGCCGAGGGACAGGGGGAGGTGAGCAGTACTTC.

The gene calls are TRBV6-2 or TRBV6-3 and TRBJ1-6, with 8 bases that match TRBD1. This CDR3 is 15 amino acids long. Germline assignment: CDR1 MNHEY and CDR2 SVGEGT. J gave up 9 bases and V 4 bases, and 8 bases lay outside the gene matches. The CDR3 here is CASSFGTGLGSPLHF. The DNA for the CDR3 is TGTGCCAGCAGTTTCGGGACAGGCCTAGGTTCACCCCTCCACTTT.

This chain links TRBV5-6 with TRBJ1-2, with D possibly being TRBD1 (6 bases). The CDR3 extends over 14 amino acids. CDR1 and CDR2 (germline): SGHDT, YYEEEE. Trimming left V 4 bases short and J 7 bases short, with 17 bases between. As DNA, the CDR3 is TGTGCCAGCAGCCCGAGGACAGCCTCTATTGGCTACACCTTC. This encodes CASSPRTASIGYTF.

The V call is TRBV24-1, the J call TRBJ2-2; D gene ambiguous. This CDR3 is 15 amino acids long. Germline loops: CDR1 KGHDR, CDR2 SFDVKD. Trimming took 5 bases from V and 1 from J, leaving 10 bases between them. In DNA form, the CDR3 reads TGTGCCACCAGTGCCGGCTGGGAGAACACCGGGGAGCTGTTTTTT. Residues: CATSAGWENTGELFF.

CDR3 coding DNA: TGTGCCAGCTCACCACGGCAGTTAACCCCATCTGGGGCCAACGTCCTGACTTTC. Protein product: CASSPRQLTPSGANVLTF. The rearrangement joins TRBV18 to TRBJ2-6; D ambiguous. This CDR3 has 18 residues. V was pared by 1 base and J by 1 base, with 14 bases between. The germline V gene encodes CDR1 KGHSH and CDR2 LQKENI.

This clone was observed a single time. The chain recombines TRBV4-1 with TRBJ2-3, with 11 bases identical to TRBD2. Germline assignment: CDR1 MGHRA and CDR2 YSYEKL. Trimming cost V 0 bases and J 1 base; bases outside gene matches: 6. The CDR3 extends over 18 amino acids. The CDR3 nucleotides read TGCGCCAGCAGCCAAGAGGGTAATAGCGGGGGGGGCACAGATACGCAGTATTTT. Its translation: CASSQEGNSGGGTDTQYF.

The rearrangement uses TRBV6-2 or TRBV6-3 and TRBJ2-3; the match to TRBD1 covers 7 bases. V gave up 4 bases and J gave up 3 bases; unmatched junction bases: 10. Germline assignment: CDR1 MNHEY and CDR2 SVGEGT. This CDR3 is built from 16 residues. Written as DNA, the CDR3 is TGTGCCAGCAGTTCCTGGACAGGCAGGGGTACAGATACGCAGTATTTT. This encodes CASSSWTGRGTDTQYF.

The chain links TRBV7-2 to TRBJ1-6, with TRBD1 matching 9 bases. V gave up 3 bases and J gave up 14 bases; unmatched junction bases: 11. CDR1 and CDR2 from the germline V gene are SGHTA and FQGNSA. The CDR3 spans 15 residues. The CDR3 DNA reads TGTGCCAGCAGCTTCTTCAGACAGGGGGATATCTCCCTCCACTTT. Residues: CASSFFRQGDISLHF.